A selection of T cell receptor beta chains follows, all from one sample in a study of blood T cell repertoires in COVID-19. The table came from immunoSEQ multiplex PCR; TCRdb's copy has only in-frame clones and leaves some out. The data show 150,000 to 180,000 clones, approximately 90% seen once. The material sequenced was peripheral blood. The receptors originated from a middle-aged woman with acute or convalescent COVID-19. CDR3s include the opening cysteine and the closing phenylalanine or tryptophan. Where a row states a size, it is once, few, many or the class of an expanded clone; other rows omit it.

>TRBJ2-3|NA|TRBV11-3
CASSLRLAGENTQYF
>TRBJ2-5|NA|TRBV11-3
CASSLGGRAGETQYF
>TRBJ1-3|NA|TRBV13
CASSARTAEPGADTIYF
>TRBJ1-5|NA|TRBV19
CASSHRNNQPQHF
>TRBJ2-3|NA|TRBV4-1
CASSLGQSTDTQYF
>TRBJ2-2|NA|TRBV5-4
CASSPITSGSGTGELFF
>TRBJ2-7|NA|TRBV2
CASSEVQGVPYEQYF
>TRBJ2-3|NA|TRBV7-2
CASSLRRGGSGTDTQYF
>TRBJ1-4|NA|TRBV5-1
CASSVSTEAAEKLFF
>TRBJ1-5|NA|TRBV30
CAWSSSNQPQHF
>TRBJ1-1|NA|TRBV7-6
CASSLAGQIDTEAFF
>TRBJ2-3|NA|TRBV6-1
CASSERGQGEYTDTQYF
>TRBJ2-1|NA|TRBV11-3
CASSLEEYNEQFF
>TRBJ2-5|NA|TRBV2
CASSEANFQGLAAAQETQYF
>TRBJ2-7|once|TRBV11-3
CASSLTSGSLYEQYF
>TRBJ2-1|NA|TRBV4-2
CASSQGALGAGGYNEQFF
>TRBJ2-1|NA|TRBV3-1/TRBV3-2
CASSQEGLPRNEQFF
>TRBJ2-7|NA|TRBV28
CASSFPNERTAYEQYF
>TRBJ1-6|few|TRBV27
CASSSQGSSYNSPLHF
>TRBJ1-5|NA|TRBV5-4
CASSQSTSPGQRNQPQHF
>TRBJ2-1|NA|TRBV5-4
CASSLGTTYNEQFF
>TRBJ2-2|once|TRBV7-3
CASSSSGRVGTGELFF
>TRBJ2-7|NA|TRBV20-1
CSARGGEQYF
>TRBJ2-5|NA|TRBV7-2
CASSYGVGGRTQETQYF